This is a list of T cell receptor beta chains from one sample in a study of cytomegalovirus exposure and HLA in healthy donors. Sequenced by immunoSEQ multiplex PCR; TCRdb stores in-frame clones only, minus some. In all, the sample yields about 200,000 clones. The sequenced material came from PBMCs. These receptors were taken from a boy aged 5-17 years in good health and CMV-seronegative. The CDR3 runs from the conserved cysteine through the conserved F or W. The order of the fields is clone size, J gene, V gene, D gene, CDR3 DNA, CDR3 protein. A D gene is named only where the DNA matches it firmly. The size field is filled for only some rows; it gives once, few, many or a size class.

clone_size: .
j_call: TRBJ1-4
v_call: TRBV7-9
d_call: TRBD1
cdr3_nt: TGTGCCAGCAGCGATCCCACAGGGGCAACTAATGAAAAACTGTTTTTT
cdr3_aa: CASSDPTGATNEKLFF

clone_size: .
j_call: TRBJ2-1
v_call: TRBV25-1
d_call: TRBD1
cdr3_nt: TGTGCCAGCAGTGAAGGACAGGGGAACAATGAGCAGTTCTTC
cdr3_aa: CASSEGQGNNEQFF

clone_size: .
j_call: TRBJ2-3
v_call: TRBV30
d_call: .
cdr3_nt: TGTGCCTGGAGTGTAAATTGGTGGAGGGGTACAGATACGCAGTATTTT
cdr3_aa: CAWSVNWWRGTDTQYF

clone_size: .
j_call: TRBJ2-3
v_call: TRBV5-1
d_call: TRBD2
cdr3_nt: TGCGCCAGCAGCTTTCCTCCCCCGGGGGGTATAGAAGATACGCAGTATTTT
cdr3_aa: CASSFPPPGGIEDTQYF

clone_size: .
j_call: TRBJ2-7
v_call: TRBV5-6
d_call: TRBD1
cdr3_nt: TGTGCCAGCAGCTTGCTGACAGGGGAGCCCTACGAGCAGTACTTC
cdr3_aa: CASSLLTGEPYEQYF

clone_size: .
j_call: TRBJ2-2
v_call: TRBV5-5
d_call: .
cdr3_nt: TGTGCCAGCAGCTCACTGCCTAACTTGAACACCGGGGAGCTGTTTTTT
cdr3_aa: CASSSLPNLNTGELFF

clone_size: .
j_call: TRBJ1-1
v_call: TRBV29-1
d_call: TRBD1
cdr3_nt: TGCAGCGTCCGGGACAGGAGGGACACTGAAGCTTTCTTT
cdr3_aa: CSVRDRRDTEAFF

clone_size: .
j_call: TRBJ1-2
v_call: TRBV7-3
d_call: .
cdr3_nt: TGTGCCAGCAGCCCCAAACAGGGAGTTGGGTCCTATGGCTACACCTTC
cdr3_aa: CASSPKQGVGSYGYTF

clone_size: .
j_call: TRBJ2-3
v_call: TRBV27
d_call: TRBD2
cdr3_nt: TGTGCCAGCAGTTCCGGGACTAGCGGGGTTTCGACAGATACGCAGTATTTT
cdr3_aa: CASSSGTSGVSTDTQYF

clone_size: .
j_call: TRBJ1-6
v_call: TRBV7-9
d_call: TRBD1
cdr3_nt: TGTGCCAGCAGCATCTGGACAGGAAATTCACCCCTCCACTTT
cdr3_aa: CASSIWTGNSPLHF

clone_size: medium-sized
j_call: TRBJ2-2
v_call: TRBV7-3
d_call: .
cdr3_nt: TGTGCCAGCAGCGCGGGGAACACCGGGGAGCTGTTTTTT
cdr3_aa: CASSAGNTGELFF

clone_size: .
j_call: TRBJ2-2
v_call: TRBV27
d_call: .
cdr3_nt: TGTGCCAGCAGTTTCATTACAGGGATGAACACCGGGGAGCTGTTTTTT
cdr3_aa: CASSFITGMNTGELFF

clone_size: .
j_call: TRBJ2-1
v_call: TRBV12-5
d_call: .
cdr3_nt: TGTGCTAGTGGTTTGGCCCAGGACACAGGAACCTACAATGAGCAGTTCTTC
cdr3_aa: CASGLAQDTGTYNEQFF

clone_size: .
j_call: TRBJ1-2
v_call: TRBV30
d_call: TRBD1
cdr3_nt: TGTGCCTGGAGGGCCCAGGGGGCGGGCGGCTACACCTTC
cdr3_aa: CAWRAQGAGGYTF

clone_size: .
j_call: TRBJ2-7
v_call: TRBV4-3
d_call: TRBD1
cdr3_nt: TGCGCCAGCAGCCAAGTGACAGGGGGGGACTACGAGCAGTACTTC
cdr3_aa: CASSQVTGGDYEQYF

clone_size: .
j_call: TRBJ2-7
v_call: TRBV4-1
d_call: TRBD2
cdr3_nt: TGCGCCAGCAGCCTCAGAGCGTTACCGGGACTAGCCGATGTCACCACCTACGAGCAGTACTTC
cdr3_aa: CASSLRALPGLADVTTYEQYF

clone_size: .
j_call: TRBJ2-3
v_call: TRBV7-9
d_call: TRBD2
cdr3_nt: TGTGCCAGCAGATCACGACTAGCGGGGGGGCCGGGGGCAACAGATACGCAGTATTTT
cdr3_aa: CASRSRLAGGPGATDTQYF

clone_size: .
j_call: TRBJ1-6
v_call: TRBV2
d_call: TRBD1
cdr3_nt: TGTGCCAGCAGGACAGGGGGCGTTTACTCACCCCTCCACTTT
cdr3_aa: CASRTGGVYSPLHF

clone_size: .
j_call: TRBJ2-7
v_call: TRBV27
d_call: .
cdr3_nt: TGTGCCAGCAGTACAGGGTACTCCTACGAGCAGTACTTC
cdr3_aa: CASSTGYSYEQYF

clone_size: .
j_call: TRBJ2-1
v_call: TRBV5-5
d_call: TRBD1
cdr3_nt: TGTGCCAGCAGCTCACCGGGACAGAGTCACAATGAGCAGTTCTTC
cdr3_aa: CASSSPGQSHNEQFF

clone_size: .
j_call: TRBJ2-3
v_call: TRBV6-1
d_call: TRBD1
cdr3_nt: TGTGCCAGCAGTGACAACGGACAGGGAGTATCTCCAGATACGCAGTATTTT
cdr3_aa: CASSDNGQGVSPDTQYF

clone_size: .
j_call: TRBJ2-7
v_call: TRBV21-1
d_call: .
cdr3_nt: TGTGCCAGCTTCCCCCCCATTGGGCAGGGGGCCACCTACGAGCAGTACTTC
cdr3_aa: CASFPPIGQGATYEQYF

clone_size: .
j_call: TRBJ1-1
v_call: TRBV5-4
d_call: .
cdr3_nt: TGTGCCAGCAGCTTGGGGGGGCAGGTCACTGAAGCTTTCTTT
cdr3_aa: CASSLGGQVTEAFF

clone_size: .
j_call: TRBJ2-5
v_call: TRBV30
d_call: TRBD2
cdr3_nt: TGTGCCTGGAGTGTACCGAGCGGGGGTCAAGAGACCCAGTACTTC
cdr3_aa: CAWSVPSGGQETQYF

clone_size: .
j_call: TRBJ2-3
v_call: TRBV29-1
d_call: .
cdr3_nt: TGCAGCGTCCCCCCCGGGGGGCCAGATACGCAGTATTTT
cdr3_aa: CSVPPGGPDTQYF

clone_size: .
j_call: TRBJ2-7
v_call: TRBV18
d_call: TRBD1
cdr3_nt: TGTGCCAGCTCAGGGGACAGAAGCTCCTACGAGCAGTACTTC
cdr3_aa: CASSGDRSSYEQYF

clone_size: .
j_call: TRBJ2-3
v_call: TRBV7-9
d_call: .
cdr3_nt: TGTGCCAGCAGCTGGCAGGGCACAGATACGCAGTATTTT
cdr3_aa: CASSWQGTDTQYF

clone_size: .
j_call: TRBJ2-7
v_call: TRBV28
d_call: .
cdr3_nt: TGTGCCAGCAGTTTATCAAGCTTCCTGGGCACACCCCTGGGCGAGCAGTACTTC
cdr3_aa: CASSLSSFLGTPLGEQYF

clone_size: .
j_call: TRBJ2-7
v_call: TRBV7-8
d_call: .
cdr3_nt: TGTGCCAGCAGCTTATATGCGGGGACTTCCTACGAGCAGTACTTC
cdr3_aa: CASSLYAGTSYEQYF

clone_size: .
j_call: TRBJ2-7
v_call: TRBV2
d_call: .
cdr3_nt: TGTGCCAGCAGTGTCGATCAAGGGAGTGGCGAGCAGTACTTC
cdr3_aa: CASSVDQGSGEQYF

clone_size: .
j_call: TRBJ2-7
v_call: TRBV7-9
d_call: TRBD1
cdr3_nt: TGTGCCAGCAGCTCGGGACAGGAAGCCTACGAGCAGTACTTC
cdr3_aa: CASSSGQEAYEQYF

clone_size: .
j_call: TRBJ2-1
v_call: TRBV6-6
d_call: TRBD2
cdr3_nt: TGTGCCAGCAGTCCCCTTCGCGGGGGGGCCTACAATGAGCAGTTCTTC
cdr3_aa: CASSPLRGGAYNEQFF

clone_size: .
j_call: TRBJ1-2
v_call: TRBV6-5
d_call: .
cdr3_nt: TGTGCCAGCAGTTGGGGACTGGGCTATGGCTACACCTTC
cdr3_aa: CASSWGLGYGYTF

clone_size: .
j_call: TRBJ2-5
v_call: TRBV10-1
d_call: .
cdr3_nt: TGCGCCAGACCAGGGAAAGAGACCCAGTACTTC
cdr3_aa: CARPGKETQYF

clone_size: .
j_call: TRBJ1-6
v_call: TRBV18
d_call: TRBD1
cdr3_nt: TGTGCCAGCTCACCGGGGGGACAGCTTAATTCACCCCTCCACTTT
cdr3_aa: CASSPGGQLNSPLHF

clone_size: .
j_call: TRBJ2-1
v_call: TRBV30
d_call: .
cdr3_nt: TGTGCCTGGAGTGGCGATAATGAGCAGTTCTTC
cdr3_aa: CAWSGDNEQFF

clone_size: .
j_call: TRBJ2-5
v_call: TRBV10-2
d_call: TRBD2
cdr3_nt: TGCGCCAGCTGGCGGGGGGACTCAGAGACCCAGTACTTC
cdr3_aa: CASWRGDSETQYF

clone_size: .
j_call: TRBJ2-5
v_call: TRBV7-2
d_call: TRBD1
cdr3_nt: TGTGCCAGCAGCCGGAAGACAGGGGTGGAGGAGACCCAGTACTTC
cdr3_aa: CASSRKTGVEETQYF

clone_size: .
j_call: TRBJ2-3
v_call: TRBV9
d_call: TRBD2
cdr3_nt: TGTGCCAGCAGCGTAGTGGGTAGCGGGGGGCCTCATACGCAGTATTTT
cdr3_aa: CASSVVGSGGPHTQYF

clone_size: .
j_call: TRBJ2-2
v_call: TRBV7-2
d_call: TRBD2
cdr3_nt: TGTGCCAGCAGCTACCACCCGGGACTAGCGGGTACCGGGGAGCTGTTTTTT
cdr3_aa: CASSYHPGLAGTGELFF

clone_size: .
j_call: TRBJ1-1
v_call: TRBV18
d_call: .
cdr3_nt: TGTGCCAGCTCAAATACGGGAATGGGCACTGAAGCTTTCTTT
cdr3_aa: CASSNTGMGTEAFF

clone_size: .
j_call: TRBJ2-7
v_call: TRBV4-3
d_call: TRBD1
cdr3_nt: TGCGCCAGCAGCCAAGGCTCGACAGGGGGTTTCGAGCAGTACTTC
cdr3_aa: CASSQGSTGGFEQYF

clone_size: .
j_call: TRBJ1-1
v_call: TRBV2
d_call: TRBD1
cdr3_nt: TGTGCCAGCAGTGGAGACAGGGGGATTGCTATGAACACTGAAGCTTTCTTT
cdr3_aa: CASSGDRGIAMNTEAFF

clone_size: .
j_call: TRBJ2-7
v_call: TRBV19
d_call: .
cdr3_nt: TGTGCCAGTAGTATGGCGGCAGGGGCCGAGCAGTACTTC
cdr3_aa: CASSMAAGAEQYF

clone_size: .
j_call: TRBJ2-1
v_call: TRBV5-4
d_call: TRBD1
cdr3_nt: TGTGCCAGCAGCTCCCCCAGACAGGGGGGAGACGAGCAGTTCTTC
cdr3_aa: CASSSPRQGGDEQFF

clone_size: .
j_call: TRBJ1-2
v_call: TRBV9
d_call: TRBD1
cdr3_nt: TGTGCCAGCAGCGGCGACAGGGATGAGGGCTACACCTTC
cdr3_aa: CASSGDRDEGYTF

clone_size: .
j_call: TRBJ1-1
v_call: TRBV19
d_call: .
cdr3_nt: TGTGCCAGTTGGGGACGGGCGGGAACGAACACTGAAGCTTTCTTT
cdr3_aa: CASWGRAGTNTEAFF

clone_size: .
j_call: TRBJ1-2
v_call: TRBV20-1
d_call: TRBD1
cdr3_nt: TGCAGTGGGACAGGGGGCTCTGGCTACACCTTC
cdr3_aa: CSGTGGSGYTF

clone_size: .
j_call: TRBJ1-3
v_call: TRBV19
d_call: .
cdr3_nt: TGTGCCAGTAGTATCTCTGGGCAGCCAAGCTCTGGAAACACCATATATTTT
cdr3_aa: CASSISGQPSSGNTIYF

clone_size: .
j_call: TRBJ2-3
v_call: TRBV4-3
d_call: .
cdr3_nt: TGCGCCAGCAGCCAAGGGAGCCACACAGATACGCAGTATTTT
cdr3_aa: CASSQGSHTDTQYF

clone_size: .
j_call: TRBJ1-2
v_call: TRBV11-2
d_call: TRBD1
cdr3_nt: TGTGCCAGCAGCTCGGACAGGGGGAGGGGCTACACCTTC
cdr3_aa: CASSSDRGRGYTF

clone_size: .
j_call: TRBJ2-1
v_call: TRBV11-2
d_call: TRBD2
cdr3_nt: TGTGCCAGCAGACCCGGACTAGCGGGGGGCGGGGATGAGCAGTTCTTC
cdr3_aa: CASRPGLAGGGDEQFF

clone_size: .
j_call: TRBJ2-5
v_call: TRBV5-6
d_call: TRBD1
cdr3_nt: TGTGCCAGCAGCTGGACCGGGACAGGGGGAAGGAAGACCCAGTACTTC
cdr3_aa: CASSWTGTGGRKTQYF

clone_size: .
j_call: TRBJ2-7
v_call: TRBV19
d_call: .
cdr3_nt: TGTGCCAGTAATATGACAGGTGGCTACGAGCAGTACTTC
cdr3_aa: CASNMTGGYEQYF

clone_size: .
j_call: TRBJ2-3
v_call: TRBV19
d_call: TRBD2
cdr3_nt: TGTGCCAGTAGTGATCCCCTAGCGGGGGGTGGAAGCACAGATACGCAGTATTTT
cdr3_aa: CASSDPLAGGGSTDTQYF